This TCR beta chain is from a study of PD-1 blockade in mismatch repair-deficient tumors. Study background: Patients had approximately 13 mismatch repair-deficient cancer types, all previously treated and progressing.

The CDR3 consists of 11 residues. V was cut by 5 bases and J by 10 bases, with 9 bases left in between. Germline lookup yields CDR1 SEHNR and CDR2 FQNEAQ (reference sequence). Regarding the study as a whole: Rapid post-treatment expansion, then contraction, generally preceding radiologic response, marked tumor-resident clones.

TCRdb keeps only in-frame clones here, not all; method: immunoSEQ multiplex PCR. The sample lists about 38,000 clones, 85% occurring once. Mismatch repair deficiency was confirmed in all patients, by PCR or immunohistochemistry. A few pembrolizumab responders had their TCRs sequenced. Worth noting for this clone: The antigen remains undetermined.

The chain carries TRBV7-9 and TRBJ2-1; D uncertain. This clonotype was sampled from an adult with mismatch repair-deficient cancer. The sequencing used peripheral blood, collected approximately 78 weeks after starting pembrolizumab. In DNA form, the CDR3 reads TGTGCCAGCAGCCATCAACGCGAGCAGTTCTTC. This encodes CASSHQREQFF.